This T cell receptor (beta chain) stems from a study of CD8 T cells in ankylosing spondylitis. Findings and limits, study-wide: Both synovial fluid and blood in reactive arthritis had previously been reported to carry some motif variants. A TCR beta motif of eight highly homologous variants appeared characteristic of ankylosing spondylitis blood. Disease-linked clones bore a CD8+ phenotype and were relatively rare in peripheral blood.

Germline V gene sequence: CDR1 SGHRS, CDR2 YFSETQ. The CDR3 runs to 13 residues. V was cut by 0 bases and J by 6 bases, with 9 bases left in between. A quantitative 5'-RACE method, one with molecular barcodes, was used to make TCR beta libraries. One entry per CDR3 protein, called by TCRdb with MiXCR from the 5' RACE reads. The data show some 350,000 distinct CDR3 sequences, over 12% seen once. This clonotype was picked up many times. The antigen remains unidentified. The J gene is TRBJ1-2, the V gene TRBV5-1, with D perhaps matching TRBD1 (5 bases). The material sequenced was blood, either unsorted or a sorted T cell fraction (not recorded which). The receptor was derived from a male donor with ankylosing spondylitis or in good health (not recorded which). The CDR3, as DNA: TGCGCCAGCAGCTTGGCGCCAGGGAATGGCTACACCTTC. Encoded protein: CASSLAPGNGYTF.